This T cell receptor (beta chain) was identified in a study of shared clonotypes between healthy human individuals. From germline, CDR1 is SGHTA and CDR2 FQGNSA. Trimming pared 5 bases from V and 8 bases from J, leaving 15 bases between. The CDR3 sequence is 13 residues long. The table came from immunoSEQ multiplex PCR; TCRdb's copy has only in-frame clones and leaves some out. The table shows 2,100,000 or so clones, with 95% occurring only once. Source material: naive CD4+ T cells sorted from blood. Subset denoted: CD45RA+ positively selected. V is TRBV7-2 and J is TRBJ1-1, with D hard to call. This receptor was identified in a man younger than 35 in good health. In DNA form, the CDR3 reads TGTGCCAGCAGCCAGAACGGACGCTGGGAAGCTTTCTTT. Protein: CASSQNGRWEAFF.